Presented here are 30 T cell receptor beta chains from one specimen sequenced in a study of glioma-infiltrating T cells. TCR alpha and beta CDR3 regions were amplified from RNA using iRepertoire nested multiplex PCR. TCRdb used MiXCR to reprocess the multiplex PCR reads, holding one entry per CDR3 protein. This table holds roughly 350,000 distinct CDR3 sequences, less than 50% found once. The sequenced material came from glioma tissue, nonneoplastic brain tissue, or PBMCs (not recorded which). The receptor source for this set is a human donor with low-grade glioma or glioblastoma, undergoing nonglioma brain surgery, or in good health (not recorded which).

This clonotype was counted a single time. This may be a read error, as it is one base from a much larger clone. The V gene is TRBV27, the J gene TRBJ1-5, with TRBD1 matching 7 bases. The CDR3 is 16 residues long. V was clipped by 8 bases and J by 2 bases; unmatched bases: 12. Germline-derived CDR1 and CDR2 are MNHEY and SMNVEV (reference sequence). CDR3 nucleotide sequence: TGTGCCAGCGGGGACAGAGGGGGGGAGGGCAATCAGCCCCAGCATTTT. Translated, it gives CASGDRGGEGNQPQHF.

For this clonotype: A read error is possible here, since a much larger clone lies one base away. This chain joins TRBV4-2 and TRBJ2-7; 7 bases fit TRBD2. The CDR3 is 16 amino acids. V was pared by 1 base and J by 4 bases, with 10 bases of the junction left unmatched. Germline CDR1 LGHNA, CDR2 YNFKEQ. Here the CDR3 reads CASSQGAASGPYEQYF. CDR3 bases: TGTGCCAGCAGCCAAGGTGCGGCTAGCGGCCCGTACGAGCAGTACTTC.

This CDR3 reads CASGCEQYF. In DNA form, the CDR3 reads TGTGCCAGCGGTTGCGAGCAGTACTTC. The chain uses TRBV27 and TRBJ2-7; D is ambiguous. The V end was cut by 8 bases, the J end by 6 bases, with 5 bases between. The CDR3 extends over 9 amino acids. Looked up from germline, CDR1 is MNHEY and CDR2 is SMNVEV (reference sequence).

With respect to this clonotype: A clone one base away is much larger, so this may be a read error. The chain combines TRBV3-1 with TRBJ2-2; 7 nucleotides line up with TRBD1. V dropped 4 bases and J dropped 3; count of bases not matched to a gene: 8. The length of the CDR3 is 16 residues. Germline CDR1 and CDR2: LGHDT and YNNKEL (reference sequence). The CDR3 nucleotides read TGTGCCAGCAGCCGTAACAGGGGTTCGTACACCGGGGAGCTGTTTTTT. It encodes CASSRNRGSYTGELFF.

This clonotype occurred a few times. The genes are TRBV14 and TRBJ2-5; D possibly corresponds to TRBD1 (5 bases). Germline V CDR1 and CDR2: SGHDN, FVKESK. CDR3 length: 13 amino acids. The ends were cut back, 5 bases at V and 10 bases at J, with 17 bases in the middle. For the CDR3, the DNA is TGTGCCAGCAGCAAAGGGGCCCGCCGTGACCAGTACTTC. Its translation: CASSKGARRDQYF.

This chain links TRBV10-3 with TRBJ1-4; 7 bases align to TRBD1. The CDR3 contains 13 residues. With V trimmed by 2 bases and J by 8 bases, 2 bases remained unmatched. Germline CDR1 is ENHRY and CDR2 is SYGVKD. CDR3 bases: TGTGCCATCAGTGAGACAGGGGACGAAAAACTGTTTTTT. Translating gives CAISETGDEKLFF.

The J gene is TRBJ2-1, the V gene TRBV4-3; 12 bases agree with TRBD2. Looked up from germline, CDR1 is LGHNA and CDR2 is YSLEER. The CDR3 totals 14 residues. J lost 8 bases, V lost 5 bases, and 4 bases had no gene match. The CDR3 DNA reads as TGCGCCAGCAGCGAACTAGCGGGAGGCCATGAGCAGTTCTTC. This sequence encodes CASSELAGGHEQFF.

For this clonotype: A much larger clone differs by one base, so this may be a read error. This chain links TRBV27 with TRBJ2-1, with 11 bases fitting TRBD2. The length of the CDR3 is 20 residues. The V gene end was trimmed by 5 bases and the J gene end by 0 bases; junction bases not matched to a gene: 15. Germline-derived CDR1 and CDR2 are MNHEY and SMNVEV (reference sequence). This CDR3 is CASSLPRGLAASSSYNEQFF. The DNA for the CDR3 is TGTGCCAGCAGTCTACCCCGGGGACTAGCGGCCTCTAGCTCCTACAATGAGCAGTTCTTC.

This clonotype has only a few counts. J is TRBJ1-3 and V is TRBV4-2; weak D call: TRBD1 (6 bases). Per the germline V gene, CDR1 is LGHNA and CDR2 is YNFKEQ. This CDR3 has 17 residues. V was cut by 0 bases and J by 2 bases, with 14 bases left in between. The CDR3 coding sequence is TGTGCCAGCAGCCAAGAAGGGCCACAGGGAGCTGGAAACACCATATATTTT. Translating it yields CASSQEGPQGAGNTIYF.

This clonotype was seen many times. The V gene is TRBV6-1, the J gene TRBJ2-3, with D unclear. The germline CDR1 and CDR2 sequences are MNHNS and SASEGT. The CDR3 contains 13 residues. Trimming removed 4 bases at V and 4 bases at J, with 9 bases between. The CDR3 loop reads CASSGEFADTQYF. CDR3 in DNA: TGTGCCAGCAGTGGGGAATTCGCAGATACGCAGTATTTT.

A few counts support this clonotype. V gene TRBV7-9 combines with J gene TRBJ1-4; D is unclear. V shed 1 base and J shed 4 bases, with 10 bases lying between them. Per germline, CDR1 SEHNR and CDR2 FQNEAQ (reference sequence). The CDR3 covers 15 residues. CDR3 protein: CASSLGHRLNEKLFF. CDR3 sequence (DNA): TGTGCCAGCAGCTTAGGTCATCGCCTTAATGAAAAACTGTTTTTT.

This chain joins TRBV6-4 and TRBJ2-6; TRBD2 matches at 10 bases. Germline V CDR1 and CDR2: MRHNA, SNTAGT. The trim removed 4 bases at V and 0 bases at J, leaving 0 bases unmatched. The CDR3 is made up of 16 amino acids. The CDR3 sequence is CASSGLAGSGANVLTF. In DNA form, the CDR3 reads TGTGCCAGCAGTGGACTAGCGGGCTCTGGGGCCAACGTCCTGACTTTC.

This chain links TRBV2 with TRBJ1-4; D remains unclear. CDR3 length equals 13 residues. Germline V gives CDR1 SNHLY, CDR2 FYNNEI. V was shortened by 7 bases and J by 0 bases, with 6 bases between the two germline ends. CDR3 loop: CASTGTTNEKLFF. The CDR3 DNA reads as TGTGCCAGCACGGGGACAACTAATGAAAAACTGTTTTTT.

The chain is built from TRBV5-8 and TRBJ2-3; 10 bases fit TRBD2. CDR3 length: 19 residues. The ends lost 0 bases at V and 3 bases at J; junction bases unmatched: 13. Germline V lookup: CDR1 SGHTS, CDR2 YDEGEE. In DNA, the CDR3 is TGTGCCAGCAGCTTGGGACTAGCGGGTACCTATCTGAGAACAGATACGCAGTATTTT. Residues: CASSLGLAGTYLRTDTQYF.

In the case of this clonotype: The junction shows a germline mismatch at one end, possibly a read error. This chain uses TRBV20-1 with TRBJ2-1; the match to TRBD2 covers 11 bases. The CDR3 consists of 17 residues. CDR1 is DFQATT and CDR2 is SNEGSKA in the germline V gene (reference sequence). The CDR3 nucleotides are TGCAGCGCTAGCGGGAGGACCCTCAAATACTCCTACAATGAGCAGTTCTTC. Protein sequence: CSASGRTLKYSYNEQFF.

This clonotype was observed a handful of times. The rearrangement links TRBV28 to TRBJ1-5; 10 bases are a match to TRBD1. V lost 3 bases to trimming and J lost 0 bases; unmatched junction nucleotides: 11. Germline loops: CDR1 MDHEN, CDR2 SYDVKM. The CDR3 is made up of 19 amino acids. CDR3 protein: CASSFQAGTGVPSNQPQHF. The CDR3 DNA sequence: TGTGCCAGCAGTTTTCAGGCCGGGACAGGGGTCCCTAGCAATCAGCCCCAGCATTTT.

CDR3 bases: TGTGCCACCAGTGATTCGACTACGTACCAAGAGACCCAGTACTTC. Encoded protein: CATSDSTTYQETQYF. The chain recombines TRBV24-1 with TRBJ2-5, with a weak D call TRBD2 (5 bases). The CDR3 contains 15 residues. Between the trimmed V and J ends, which lost 2 bases and 0 bases, there was a span of 9 bases. Looked up from germline, CDR1 is KGHDR and CDR2 is SFDVKD.

The chain uses TRBV7-6 and TRBJ2-7; 8 positions agree with TRBD2. Germline CDR1 SGHVS, CDR2 FNYEAQ. The V and J ends lost 5 bases and 4 bases, in that order; junction bases with no gene match: 10. The length of the CDR3 is 15 residues. CDR3 in amino acids: CASSQRLARSYEQYF. DNA for the CDR3: TGTGCCAGCAGCCAACGACTAGCGCGGAGTTACGAGCAGTACTTC.

The chain carries TRBV3-1 and TRBJ1-1; TRBD1 matches at 8 bases. Per the germline V gene, CDR1 is LGHDT and CDR2 is YNNKEL (reference sequence). CDR3 length: 16 residues. Trimming cost V 1 base and J 6 bases; bases outside gene matches: 10. The CDR3 DNA follows: TGTGCCAGCAGCCAAGGGGGAGCAGGGGGCGGTGCTGAAGCTTTCTTT. Its translation is CASSQGGAGGGAEAFF.

This clonotype occurred a few times. The CDR3 sequence: CSARPGLAGNDEQYF. The CDR3 DNA reads as TGCAGTGCTAGACCCGGACTAGCGGGGAATGACGAGCAGTACTTC. The chain uses TRBV20-1 and TRBJ2-7; 12 bases match TRBD2. The germline gives CDR1 DFQATT, CDR2 SNEGSKA (reference sequence). The length of the CDR3 is 15 residues. The trim removed 2 bases at V and 5 bases at J, leaving 7 bases unmatched.

The chain couples TRBV3-1 to TRBJ2-1, with a possible D match to TRBD2 (6 bases). CDR3 length: 15 amino acids. Trimming removed 1 base from V and 8 bases from J, with 15 bases in between. Germline V gene sequence: CDR1 LGHDT, CDR2 YNNKEL (reference sequence). CDR3 sequence reads: CASSQVSRGKDEQFF. The CDR3, as DNA: TGTGCCAGCAGCCAAGTATCCCGGGGGAAGGATGAGCAGTTCTTC.

Remarks on this clonotype: A single base separates this from a much larger clone, so it may be a read error. J is TRBJ2-1 and V is TRBV18; D is uncertain. Trimming shortened V by 3 bases and J by 6 bases, and 15 bases separated the two germline ends. This CDR3 is 15 amino acids long. CDR1 and CDR2 (germline): KGHSH, LQKENI. The CDR3 DNA reads TGTGCCAGCTCACCCCGACTCGCGGAACTCAATGAGCAGTTCTTC. The encoded protein is CASSPRLAELNEQFF.

This chain uses TRBV28 with TRBJ2-7, with 9 nucleotides matching TRBD1. The ends lost 5 bases at V and 2 bases at J; junction bases unmatched: 19. The CDR3 totals 19 residues. The germline V gene has CDR1 MDHEN and CDR2 SYDVKM. Here the CDR3 reads CASSDLPGQGPKTPYEQYF. In DNA form, the CDR3 reads TGTGCCAGCAGTGACCTCCCGGGACAGGGTCCTAAAACCCCCTACGAGCAGTACTTC.

As concerns this clonotype: This may arise from a read error, as a much more abundant clone is one base away. The chain uses TRBV6-2 or TRBV6-3 and TRBJ2-1, with TRBD2 matching 14 bases. The CDR3 spans 17 residues. The germline V gene encodes CDR1 MNHEY and CDR2 SVGEGT. The CDR3 nucleotides read TGTGCCAGCAGTTACTTGGGACTAGCGGGAGATCGCGGTGAGCAGCTCTTC. Amino acid sequence: CASSYLGLAGDRGEQLF.

This clonotype was observed once. Since a much larger clone is just one base distant, this may be a read error. In DNA, the CDR3 is TGTGCCGGCAGTACCGACAGGGAGTTCTTAGATACGCAGTATTTT. Protein sequence: CAGSTDREFLDTQYF. The chain is built from TRBV6-1 and TRBJ2-3; 7 bases agree with TRBD1. The CDR3 is made up of 15 amino acids. Per germline, CDR1 MNHNS and CDR2 SASEGT.

On this clonotype itself: Mismatch with germline at one junction end may stem from a read error. The chain joins TRBV20-1 to TRBJ2-1; 10 bases agree with TRBD2. The CDR3 consists of 14 residues. CDR1 and CDR2 (germline): DFQATT, SNEGSKA (reference sequence). The CDR3 DNA is TGCAGTGCCAGAGCGGGAGGGCCGGGAGATGAGCAGTTCTTC. Translated, it gives CSARAGGPGDEQFF.

At least ten counts were recorded for this clonotype. The chain combines TRBV28 with TRBJ2-7, with D unresolved. V gave up 3 bases and J gave up 3 bases, with 12 bases separating them. In germline, CDR1 is MDHEN, CDR2 SYDVKM. The CDR3 is 14 residues long. The CDR3 reads CASSFRATLYEQYF. CDR3 nucleotides: TGTGCCAGCAGTTTCCGGGCGACCCTCTACGAGCAGTACTTC. The variable domain in full, with the rest retrieved from reference TRBV28 and TRBJ2-7, is DVKVTQSSRYLVKRTGEKVFLECVQDMDHENMFWYRQDPGLGLRLIYFSYDVKMKEKGDIPEGYSVSREKKERFSLILESASTNQTSMYLCASSFRATLYEQYFGPGTRLTVT.

To note about this clonotype: A much more abundant neighbour one base away suggests this may be a read error. The chain joins TRBV6-1 to TRBJ2-7; no reliable D call. Matching the DNA end better, TRBJ2-1 makes the J call doubtful. The germline V gene encodes CDR1 MNHNS and CDR2 SASEGT. There are 12 residues in the CDR3. CDR3 region: CASSEAGYEQFF. CDR3 sequence (DNA): TGTGCCAGCAGTGAAGCCGGCTACGAGCAGTTCTTC.

The chain employs TRBV20-1 and TRBJ2-1; 15 bases map to TRBD2. CDR1 and CDR2 from the germline V gene are DFQATT and SNEGSKA (reference sequence). V shed 2 bases, J shed 8 bases, and the junction held 13 bases outside the gene matches. This CDR3 spans 18 amino acids. CDR3 in amino acids: CSARSRTSGREVYDEQFF. In nucleotides, the CDR3 is TGCAGTGCTAGATCCAGGACTAGCGGGAGGGAAGTGTACGATGAGCAGTTCTTC.

This clonotype has ten or more counts. An end of the junction does not agree with germline; a read error may underlie this. The rearrangement joins TRBV28 to TRBJ2-1; 15 bases agree with TRBD2. This CDR3 region has 15 residues. The V gene's germline CDR1 is MDHEN and CDR2 SYDVKM. The CDR3 nucleotides read TGTGCCAGCAGCCCACCTGGGACTAGCGGGAGGCCCGTGGGATTC. Translation gives CASSPPGTSGRPVGF.